This section outlines one T cell receptor (beta chain) sequence together with its context. Its antigen is currently unknown. RNA, once extracted, was reverse transcribed into cDNA for use as the sequencing template. The assay was immunoSEQ multiplex PCR, and TCRdb's table has in-frame clones only and misses some. This table holds a few hundred thousand clones, around three fifths found once. The entry originates in a study of CD8+ T cells in alopecia areata. Study overall: Each day, treated patients took oral tofacitinib twice, at 5 to 10 mg per dose. Study conclusions and caveats: Tofacitinib did not eliminate many expanded lesional clones from scalp or blood. Lesional tissue from the scalp (especially in alopecia totalis/universalis) showed higher clonality than normal scalp.

Treatment: oral pan-JAK inhibitor, 5-10 mg twice daily. Those with alopecia areata gave lesional scalp punch biopsies and peripheral blood. The specimen was CD4+ T cells sorted from blood, collected at week 4, from a patient treated with tofacitinib. This TCR derives from a human donor with alopecia areata.

The DNA of the CDR3 is TGTGCCACCAGCAGAGGAGGAGAGGGGGCAGGAAGGCAGGGTGGCTACACCTTC. Protein: CATSRGGEGAGRQGGYTF. This chain joins TRBV15 and TRBJ1-2; 7 nucleotides line up with TRBD1. V was clipped by 1 base and J by 7 bases; unmatched bases: 18. Germline CDR1 LNHNV, CDR2 YYDKDF (reference sequence). The length of the CDR3 is 18 residues.